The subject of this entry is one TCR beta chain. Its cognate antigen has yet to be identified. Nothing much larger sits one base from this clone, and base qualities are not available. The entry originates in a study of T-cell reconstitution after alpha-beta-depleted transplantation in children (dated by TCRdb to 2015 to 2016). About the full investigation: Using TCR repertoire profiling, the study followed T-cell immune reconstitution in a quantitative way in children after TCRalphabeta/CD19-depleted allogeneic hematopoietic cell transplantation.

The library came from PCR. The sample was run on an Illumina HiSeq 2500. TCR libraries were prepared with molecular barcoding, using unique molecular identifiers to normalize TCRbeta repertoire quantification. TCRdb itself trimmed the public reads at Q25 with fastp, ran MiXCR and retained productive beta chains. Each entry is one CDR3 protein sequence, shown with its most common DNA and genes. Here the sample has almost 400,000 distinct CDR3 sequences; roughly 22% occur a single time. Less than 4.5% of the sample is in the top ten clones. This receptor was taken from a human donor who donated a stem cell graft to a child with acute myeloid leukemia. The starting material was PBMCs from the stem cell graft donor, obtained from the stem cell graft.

The nucleotide sequence is TGCGCCAGCAGCTTGAGACTAGCGGGAGAGACCGGGGAGCTGTTTTTT. This encodes CASSLRLAGETGELFF. Recombination connected TRBV5-1 to TRBJ2-2, with 12 middle bases fitting TRBD2. From the cysteine up to the phenylalanine, the CDR3 has a length of 16 residues. The only DNA kept is the CDR3, 48 bases in frame from the first base. Taken from the germline V gene, the CDR1 and CDR2 loops are SGHRS and YFSETQ. V loses 1 base at its end and J loses 5 bases; junction bases beyond the gene matches: 3.